The rows below give T cell receptor beta chains drawn from one sample of a study of blood T cell repertoires in COVID-19. Sequenced by immunoSEQ multiplex PCR; TCRdb stores in-frame clones only, minus some. The sample contains around 100,000 clones, 85% of which appear only once. The specimen was peripheral blood. These receptors were taken from a human donor in a cohort sampled during active COVID-19. Both conserved end residues are part of each CDR3. The D gene is left open where the match is weak. Clone size is not always given. Where it is, it says once, few, many or a class for expanded clones.

abundance	v_gene	j_gene	d_gene	CDR3nt	CDR3aa
once	TRBV19	TRBJ2-1	TRBD2	TGTGCCAGTAGTATTTCTAGCGGGGGAGGGTATGAGCAGTTCTTC	CASSISSGGGYEQFF
-	TRBV2	TRBJ1-1	TRBD1	TGTGCCAGCAGTCCCGACAGGGCGAACACTGAAGCTTTCTTT	CASSPDRANTEAFF
-	TRBV6-2/TRBV6-3	TRBJ1-5	TRBD1	TGTGCCAGCAGATACACAGGGGTTTATCAGCCCCAGCATTTT	CASRYTGVYQPQHF
-	TRBV6-6	TRBJ2-7	TRBD1	TGTGCCAGCAGTTACAGTGTGGACAGGCAGGCATACGAGCAGTACTTC	CASSYSVDRQAYEQYF
-	TRBV3-1/TRBV3-2	TRBJ2-6	TRBD2	TGTGCCAGCAGCTCCCATACTAGCGGGGGGACTGGGGCCAACGTCCTGACTTTC	CASSSHTSGGTGANVLTF
-	TRBV4-3	TRBJ2-2	-	TGCGCCAGCAGCCATGTAACCGGGACAGGGGAGCTGTTTTTT	CASSHVTGTGELFF
-	TRBV29-1	TRBJ1-2	TRBD1	TGCAGCGTAGAATCCGGGACAGGGGATGGCTACACCTTC	CSVESGTGDGYTF
-	TRBV7-2	TRBJ1-2	-	TGTGCCAGCAGCTTACGGAGAATTGACGACTATGGCTACACCTTC	CASSLRRIDDYGYTF
-	TRBV4-3	TRBJ1-2	TRBD1	TGCGCCAGCAGCCAAGATCGACAGGGCCATCGGTATGGCTACACCTTC	CASSQDRQGHRYGYTF
-	TRBV7-2	TRBJ1-2	TRBD1	TGTGCCAGCAGCCCAGCGACAGGGTTTAACTATGGCTACACCTTC	CASSPATGFNYGYTF
-	TRBV19	TRBJ2-6	TRBD1	TGTGCCAGTAGTGCGGACAGGGTGTCCGGGGCCAACGTCCTGACTTTC	CASSADRVSGANVLTF
-	TRBV6-5	TRBJ2-7	TRBD2	TGTGCCAGCAGTTACCCCACGGGGGGGTACGAGCAGTACTTC	CASSYPTGGYEQYF
-	TRBV5-1	TRBJ2-7	-	TGCGCCAGCAGCTTGAGGGAGGCCCCCTACGAGCAGTACTTC	CASSLREAPYEQYF
few	TRBV27	TRBJ2-1	-	TGTGCCAGCAGAACGGCCGGGACTGGTAATGAGCAGTTCTTC	CASRTAGTGNEQFF
-	TRBV4-3	TRBJ2-2	TRBD2	TGCGCCAGCAGCCAAGAGCTAGAAGCGGGGGGGATCACCGGGGAGCTGTTTTTT	CASSQELEAGGITGELFF
-	TRBV4-1	TRBJ2-7	TRBD2	TGCGCCAGCAGCCGAACTAGCGGGGGAACCTACGAGCAGTACTTC	CASSRTSGGTYEQYF
-	TRBV5-6	TRBJ1-6	TRBD1	TGTGCCAGCAGCTTGACCCGGACAGGGCCCGAAAATTCACCCCTCCACTTT	CASSLTRTGPENSPLHF
-	TRBV3-1/TRBV3-2	TRBJ1-2	TRBD1	TGTGCCAGCAGCCCCAGGACAGGGGGCCCCACTAACTATGGCTACACCTTC	CASSPRTGGPTNYGYTF
-	TRBV7-2	TRBJ2-7	TRBD2	TGTGCCAGCAGCTTGTTAGCGGGAGAGTCCTACGAGCAGTACTTC	CASSLLAGESYEQYF
-	TRBV11-2	TRBJ2-7	TRBD2	TGTGCCAGCAGCGGGGCGGGAGCACCCTACGAGCAGTACTTC	CASSGAGAPYEQYF
-	TRBV3-1/TRBV3-2	TRBJ2-2	TRBD2	TGTGCCAGCAAGCGGGAACGTTACACCGGGGAGCTGTTTTTT	CASKRERYTGELFF
-	TRBV19	TRBJ1-5	TRBD1	TGTGCCAGTAGTATGCTGACAGGGGGCGGTCAGCCCCAGCATTTT	CASSMLTGGGQPQHF
-	TRBV29-1	TRBJ1-3	TRBD1	TGCAGCGTTCTGGGACAGGGGTTAGGAAACACCATATATTTT	CSVLGQGLGNTIYF
-	TRBV18	TRBJ2-1	TRBD1	TGTGCCAGCTCACTACGACAGGGTGTAGACAATGAGCAGTTCTTC	CASSLRQGVDNEQFF
-	TRBV18	TRBJ2-7	TRBD2	TGTGCCAGCTCACTCTTAGCGGGGCCAACCTACGAGCAGTACTTC	CASSLLAGPTYEQYF
few	TRBV2	TRBJ1-5	-	TGTGCCAGCAGTGACCGCACAGGGAACAATCAGCCCCAGCATTTT	CASSDRTGNNQPQHF
few	TRBV3-1/TRBV3-2	TRBJ1-4	-	TGTGCCAGCAGCCAAGGGATTTTAGGAACTACAACTAATGAAAAACTGTTTTTT	CASSQGILGTTTNEKLFF
-	TRBV5-1	TRBJ1-5	-	TGCGCCAGCAGCGAACAGGGCGACCAGCCCCAGCATTTT	CASSEQGDQPQHF
-	TRBV12-3/TRBV12-4	TRBJ2-7	-	TGTGCCAGCAGGGGGGCGGGGGTCTACGAGCAGTACTTC	CASRGAGVYEQYF
-	TRBV18	TRBJ2-7	TRBD1	TGTGCCAGCTCCCTAACGACAGGGGGGAGCCACGAGCAGTACTTC	CASSLTTGGSHEQYF
-	TRBV29-1	TRBJ2-5	-	TGCAGCGTTGAGTTAGCGGAAGAGACCCAGTACTTC	CSVELAEETQYF